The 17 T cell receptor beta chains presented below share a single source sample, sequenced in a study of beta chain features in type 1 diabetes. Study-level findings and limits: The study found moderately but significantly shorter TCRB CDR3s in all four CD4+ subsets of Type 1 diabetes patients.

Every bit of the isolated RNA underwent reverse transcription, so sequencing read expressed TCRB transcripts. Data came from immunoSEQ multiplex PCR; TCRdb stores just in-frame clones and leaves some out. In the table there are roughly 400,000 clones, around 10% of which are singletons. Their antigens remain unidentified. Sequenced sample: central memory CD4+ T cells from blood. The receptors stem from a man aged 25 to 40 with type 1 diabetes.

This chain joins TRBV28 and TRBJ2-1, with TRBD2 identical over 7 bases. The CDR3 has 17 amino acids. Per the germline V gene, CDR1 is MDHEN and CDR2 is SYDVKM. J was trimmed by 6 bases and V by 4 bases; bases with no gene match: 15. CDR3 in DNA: TGTGCCAGCAGTTCCCCTATAGCGGGTCTAGGGATCAATGAGCAGTTCTTC. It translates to CASSSPIAGLGINEQFF.

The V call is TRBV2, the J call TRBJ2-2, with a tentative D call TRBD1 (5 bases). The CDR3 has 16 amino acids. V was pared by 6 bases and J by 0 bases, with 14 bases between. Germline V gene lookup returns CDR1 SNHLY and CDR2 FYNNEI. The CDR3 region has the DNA TGTGCCAGCAGGCTGGGGCTTGTCGCGAACACCGGGGAGCTGTTTTTT. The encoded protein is CASRLGLVANTGELFF.

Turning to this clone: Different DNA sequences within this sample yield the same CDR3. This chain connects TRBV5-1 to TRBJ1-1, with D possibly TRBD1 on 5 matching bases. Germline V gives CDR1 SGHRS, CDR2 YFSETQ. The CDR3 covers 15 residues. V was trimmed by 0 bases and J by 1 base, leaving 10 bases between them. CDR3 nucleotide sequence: TGCGCCAGCAGCTTGGGGTCGCAGGGGAACACTGAAGCTTTCTTT. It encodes CASSLGSQGNTEAFF.

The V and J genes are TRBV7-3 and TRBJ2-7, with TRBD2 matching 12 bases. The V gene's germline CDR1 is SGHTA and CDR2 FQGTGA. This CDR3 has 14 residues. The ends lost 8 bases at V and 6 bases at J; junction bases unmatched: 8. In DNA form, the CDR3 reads TGTGCCAGCGGCCTAGCGGGAGGGCCTGTCGAGCAGTACTTC. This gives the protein CASGLAGGPVEQYF. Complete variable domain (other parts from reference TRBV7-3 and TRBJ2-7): GAGVSQTPSNKVTEKGKYVELRCDPISGHTALYWYRQSLGQGPEFLIYFQGTGAADDSGLPNDRFFAVRPEGSVSTLKIQRTERGDSAVYLCASGLAGGPVEQYFGPGTRLTVT.

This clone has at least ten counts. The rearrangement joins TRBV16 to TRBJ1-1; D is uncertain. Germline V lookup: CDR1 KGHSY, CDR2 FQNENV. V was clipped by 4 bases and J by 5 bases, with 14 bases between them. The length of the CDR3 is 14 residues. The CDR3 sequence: CASSRPVSRTEAFF. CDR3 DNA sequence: TGTGCCAGCAGCCGACCTGTTTCAAGGACTGAAGCTTTCTTT.

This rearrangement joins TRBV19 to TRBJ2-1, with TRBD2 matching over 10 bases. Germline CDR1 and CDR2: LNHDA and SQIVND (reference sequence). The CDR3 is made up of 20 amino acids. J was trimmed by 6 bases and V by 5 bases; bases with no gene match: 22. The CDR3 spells CASSPRSGASSGRQVNEQFF. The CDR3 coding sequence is TGTGCCAGTAGTCCCCGGTCGGGGGCTTCTAGCGGGAGACAGGTCAATGAGCAGTTCTTC.

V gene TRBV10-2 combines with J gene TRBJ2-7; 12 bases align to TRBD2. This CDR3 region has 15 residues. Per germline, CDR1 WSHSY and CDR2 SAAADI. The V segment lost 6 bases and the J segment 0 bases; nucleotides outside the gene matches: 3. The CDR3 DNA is TGCGCCAGCAGACGGACTAGCGGGATCTCCTACGAGCAGTACTTC. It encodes CASRRTSGISYEQYF.

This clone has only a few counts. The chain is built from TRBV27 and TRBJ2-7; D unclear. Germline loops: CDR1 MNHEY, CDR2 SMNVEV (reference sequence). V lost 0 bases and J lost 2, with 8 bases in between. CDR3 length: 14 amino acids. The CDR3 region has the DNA TGTGCCAGCAGTTTATCCGACGCACCCTACGAGCAGTACTTC. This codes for CASSLSDAPYEQYF.

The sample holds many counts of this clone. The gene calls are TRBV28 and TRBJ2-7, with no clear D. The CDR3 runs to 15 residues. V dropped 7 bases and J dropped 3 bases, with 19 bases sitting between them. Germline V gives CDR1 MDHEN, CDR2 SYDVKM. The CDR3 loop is CASTPSPSGYYEQYF. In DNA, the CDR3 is TGTGCCAGCACCCCCTCCCCCTCCGGCTACTACGAGCAGTACTTC.

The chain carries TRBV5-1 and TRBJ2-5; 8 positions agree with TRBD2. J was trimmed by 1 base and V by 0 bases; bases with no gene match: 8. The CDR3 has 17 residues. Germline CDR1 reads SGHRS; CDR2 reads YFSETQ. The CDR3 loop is CASSLGKTSAFQETQYF. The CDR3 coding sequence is TGCGCCAGCAGCTTGGGTAAGACTAGCGCGTTCCAAGAGACCCAGTACTTC.

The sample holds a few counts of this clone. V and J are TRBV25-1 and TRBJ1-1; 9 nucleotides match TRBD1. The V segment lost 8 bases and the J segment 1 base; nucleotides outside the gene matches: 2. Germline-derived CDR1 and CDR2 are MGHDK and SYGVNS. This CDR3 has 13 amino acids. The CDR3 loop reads CASRGQGNTEAFF. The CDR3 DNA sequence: TGTGCCAGCCGGGGACAGGGGAACACTGAAGCTTTCTTT. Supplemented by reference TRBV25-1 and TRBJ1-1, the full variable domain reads EADIYQTPRYLVIGTGKKITLECSQTMGHDKMYWYQQDPGMELHLIHYSYGVNSTEKGDLSSESTVSRIRTEHFPLTLESARPSHTSQYLCASRGQGNTEAFFGQGTRLTVV.

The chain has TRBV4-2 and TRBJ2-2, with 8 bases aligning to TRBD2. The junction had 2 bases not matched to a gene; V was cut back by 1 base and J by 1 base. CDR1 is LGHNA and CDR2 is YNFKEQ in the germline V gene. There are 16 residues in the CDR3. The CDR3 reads CASSQGLAGNTGELFF. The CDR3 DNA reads TGTGCCAGCAGCCAAGGGCTAGCGGGGAACACCGGGGAGCTGTTTTTT.

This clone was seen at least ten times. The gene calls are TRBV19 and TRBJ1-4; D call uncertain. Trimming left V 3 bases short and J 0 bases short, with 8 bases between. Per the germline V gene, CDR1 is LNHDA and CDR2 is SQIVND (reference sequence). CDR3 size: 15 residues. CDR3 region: CASSILKATNEKLFF. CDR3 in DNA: TGTGCCAGTAGTATCCTTAAAGCAACTAATGAAAAACTGTTTTTT.

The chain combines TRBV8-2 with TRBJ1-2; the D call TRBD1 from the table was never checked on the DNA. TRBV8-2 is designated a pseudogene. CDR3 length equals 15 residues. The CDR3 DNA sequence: TGTGGCAGCCTGTCCAGGATAACGAAGACCTATGGCTACACCTTC. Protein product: CGSLSRITKTYGYTF.

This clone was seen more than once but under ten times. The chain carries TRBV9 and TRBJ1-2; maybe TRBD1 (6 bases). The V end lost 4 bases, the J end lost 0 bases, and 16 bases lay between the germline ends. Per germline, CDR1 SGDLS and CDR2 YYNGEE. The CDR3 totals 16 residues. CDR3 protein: CASSPRTVPTNYGYTF. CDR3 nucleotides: TGTGCCAGCAGCCCCCGGACAGTACCTACTAACTATGGCTACACCTTC.

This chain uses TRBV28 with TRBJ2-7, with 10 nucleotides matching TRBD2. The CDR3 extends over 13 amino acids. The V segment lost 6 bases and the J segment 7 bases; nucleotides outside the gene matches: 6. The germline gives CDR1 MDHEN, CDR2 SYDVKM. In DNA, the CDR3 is TGTGCCAGCAGAGCGGGAGGGATTAAGGAGCAGTACTTC. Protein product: CASRAGGIKEQYF. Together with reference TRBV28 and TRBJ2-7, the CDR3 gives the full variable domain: DVKVTQSSRYLVKRTGEKVFLECVQDMDHENMFWYRQDPGLGLRLIYFSYDVKMKEKGDIPEGYSVSREKKERFSLILESASTNQTSMYLCASRAGGIKEQYFGPGTRLTVT.

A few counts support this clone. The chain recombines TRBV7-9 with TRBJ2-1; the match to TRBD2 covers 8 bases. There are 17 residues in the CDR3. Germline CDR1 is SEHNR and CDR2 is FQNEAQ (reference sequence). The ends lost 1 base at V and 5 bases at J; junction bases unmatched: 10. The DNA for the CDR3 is TGTGCCAGCAGCTTAGGGCTGGAGGCGGGAGGTAACAATGAGCAGTTCTTC. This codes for CASSLGLEAGGNNEQFF.